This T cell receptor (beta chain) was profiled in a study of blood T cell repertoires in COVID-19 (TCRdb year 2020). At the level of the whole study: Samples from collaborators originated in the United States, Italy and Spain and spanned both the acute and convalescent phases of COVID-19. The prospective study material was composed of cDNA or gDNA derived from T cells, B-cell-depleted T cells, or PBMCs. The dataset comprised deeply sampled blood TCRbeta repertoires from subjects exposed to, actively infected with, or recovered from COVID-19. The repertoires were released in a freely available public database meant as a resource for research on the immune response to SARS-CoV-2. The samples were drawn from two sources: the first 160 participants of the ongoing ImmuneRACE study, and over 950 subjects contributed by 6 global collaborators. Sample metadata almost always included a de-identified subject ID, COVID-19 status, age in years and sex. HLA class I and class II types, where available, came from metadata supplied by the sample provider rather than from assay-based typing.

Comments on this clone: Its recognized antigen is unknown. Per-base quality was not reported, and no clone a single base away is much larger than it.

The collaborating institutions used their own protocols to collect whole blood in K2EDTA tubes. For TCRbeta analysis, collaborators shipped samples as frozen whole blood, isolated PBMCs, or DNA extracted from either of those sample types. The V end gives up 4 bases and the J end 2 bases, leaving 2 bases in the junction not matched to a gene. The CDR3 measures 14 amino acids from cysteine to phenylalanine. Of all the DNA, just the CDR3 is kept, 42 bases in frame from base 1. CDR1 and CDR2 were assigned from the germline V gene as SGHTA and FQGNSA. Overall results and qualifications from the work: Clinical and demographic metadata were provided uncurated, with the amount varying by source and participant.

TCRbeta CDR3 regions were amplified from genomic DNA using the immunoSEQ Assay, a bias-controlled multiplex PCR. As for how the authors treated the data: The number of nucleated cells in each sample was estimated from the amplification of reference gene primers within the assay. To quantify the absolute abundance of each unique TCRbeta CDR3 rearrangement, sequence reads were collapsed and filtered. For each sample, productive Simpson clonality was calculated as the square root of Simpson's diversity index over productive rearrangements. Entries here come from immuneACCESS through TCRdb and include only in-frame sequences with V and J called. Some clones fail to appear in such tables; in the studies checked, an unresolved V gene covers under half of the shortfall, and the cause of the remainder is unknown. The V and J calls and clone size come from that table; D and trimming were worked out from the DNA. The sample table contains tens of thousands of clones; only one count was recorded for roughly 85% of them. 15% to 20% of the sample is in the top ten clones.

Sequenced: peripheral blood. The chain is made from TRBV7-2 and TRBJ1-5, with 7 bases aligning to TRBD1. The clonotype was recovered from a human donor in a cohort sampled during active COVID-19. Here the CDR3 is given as CASSYDRGNQPQHF. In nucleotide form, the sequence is TGTGCCAGCAGCTACGACAGGGGCAATCAGCCCCAGCATTTT.